This TCR beta chain appears in the sequencing data of a study of STAT3 mutations in large granular lymphocyte leukemia (dated by TCRdb to between 2018 and 2021). About the investigation overall: Roughly half of the T-LGLL patients who were sequenced longitudinally carried canonical activating STAT3 mutations. More than half of T-LGLL patients received one or more immunosuppressive therapy regimens, with hematologic response in less than 50% of those treated. To reconstruct clonal hierarchy and dynamics, serial deep sequencing of TCRbeta CDR3 and STAT3 was performed in patients with T-cell large granular lymphocyte leukemia. From an initial cohort of 207 LGL patients, roughly 17 representative T-LGLL cases were chosen for longitudinal sequencing of TCRbeta and STAT3. As controls within the study, two patients with natural killer LGL leukemia were also sequenced longitudinally. On average, sequencing was done at around 3.6 time points per patient, with the number of samplings ranging from 2 to 8. The paper's findings and limits, for the study overall: In about 30% of the 18 patients, TCR clonotype switching occurred after therapy, and every newly emerging clone was STAT3 wild type. Because no samples were available when a clone first appeared, clonal expansion had to be inferred from samplings taken at other points. The burden of the dominant TCR clone was higher than the STAT3 mutant burden in several patients, which suggests that the STAT3 mutation arose secondarily inside a clone that had already expanded. Every T-LGLL patient showed at least one immunodominant TCRbeta clonotype, and about half showed multiple immunodominant subclonotypes. Persisting codominant clonotypes in some patients meant a small but highly pathogenic clone may have been missed. The linking of therapy response to changes in TCR clonal burden was complicated by variable intervals between samplings and differing treatment regimens.

This clone was observed a few times. Its antigen remains unidentified. Base qualities are not provided; no much larger clone lies one nucleotide away. Other DNA sequences of this sample code for an identical CDR3. TCRbeta libraries were sequenced on an Illumina MiSeq, averaging about 41,000 productive templates per sample. Multiplex PCR amplification was used to generate TCRbeta CDR3 libraries with the immunoSEQ assay. The authors' pipeline ran thus. Repertoire diversity was calculated as previously defined, and values close to 0 indicated extremely monoclonal samples. As stored in TCRdb, this immuneACCESS dataset retains in-frame rearrangements with V and J assigned. A fraction of the clones does not appear; measured against another copy, unresolved V genes explain less than half of the discrepancy, and the remainder lacks a known reason. Clone size and the V and J calls come from that table; the DNA yielded D and trimming. This sample is represented by around 10,000 clones; around nine tenths of them were singletons. Together, the top ten hold roughly 37% of the sample.

The same DNA, extracted from blood mononuclear cells, served for both the TCR sequencing and the STAT3 sequencing. This receptor was obtained from a man in his 60s with T-cell large granular lymphocyte leukemia. Some clones in this sample may be carry-over from other donors' samples. The age is the age at diagnosis. The source material was peripheral blood mononuclear cells.

The CDR3 region has the sequence CASGDGSYEQYF. The DNA is as follows: TGTGCCAGTGGAGATGGCTCCTACGAGCAGTACTTC. Recombination joined TRBV7-9 with TRBJ2-7, with the D gene not clear enough to name. The CDR1 and CDR2 encoded by the germline V gene (reference sequence) are SEHNR and FQNEAQ. The CDR3 has 12 amino acids, counting the end cysteine and phenylalanine. Only CDR3 DNA remains: 36 bases, in frame from the first base. The germline ends are 9 bases apart after V is trimmed by 9 bases and J by 0 bases.